This TCR beta chain is from a study of blood T cell repertoires in COVID-19. Sequenced by immunoSEQ multiplex PCR; TCRdb stores in-frame clones only, minus some. Counted here are 160,000 or so clones, more than 85% occurring once; the ten biggest clones make up 1% to 1.5%. The table lists this clone with a few counts. Germline V lookup: CDR1 SGHRS, CDR2 YFSETQ. Trimming removed 6 bases from V and 8 bases from J, with 26 bases in between. This CDR3 spans 17 amino acids. The receptor's source is a human donor with acute COVID-19. The donor label of this sample is uncertain. The rearrangement uses TRBV5-1 and TRBJ1-4; no definite D call. The sample consisted of PBMCs or T cells enriched from blood (not recorded which). As DNA, the CDR3 is TGCGCCAGCACCCAGGAGGGAGAAAGGCTGGTTAGGGAAAAACTGTTTTTT. Translation gives CASTQEGERLVREKLFF.